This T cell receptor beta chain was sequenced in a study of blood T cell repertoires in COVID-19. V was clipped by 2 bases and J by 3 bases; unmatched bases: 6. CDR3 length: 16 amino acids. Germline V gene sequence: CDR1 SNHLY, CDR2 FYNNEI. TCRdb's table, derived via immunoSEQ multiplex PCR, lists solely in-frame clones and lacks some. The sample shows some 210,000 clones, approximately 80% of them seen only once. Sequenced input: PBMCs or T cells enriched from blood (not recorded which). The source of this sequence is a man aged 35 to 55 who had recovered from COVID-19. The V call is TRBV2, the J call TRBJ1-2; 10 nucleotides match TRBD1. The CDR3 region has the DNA TGTGCCAGCAGTGAAAGCGGACAGGGGGACGACTATGGCTACACCTTC. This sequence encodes CASSESGQGDDYGYTF.